These T cell receptor beta chains were read from a single sample in a study of OX40 agonist ivuxolimab in advanced cancers. Assay used: immunoSEQ multiplex PCR; TCRdb lists only in-frame clones, some missing. This sample yields about 55,000 clones, of which approximately 86% are seen a single time; roughly 15% belongs to the top ten. The sequenced sample was CD4+ or CD8+ T cells sorted from blood, obtained in a trial of the OX40 agonist ivuxolimab. The receptors derive from an adult with an advanced solid tumor such as melanoma, head and neck, liver or kidney cancer. CDR3s include the opening cysteine and the closing phenylalanine or tryptophan. The D gene is left open where the match is weak. Only part of the rows carry a size: once, few, many, or a class if the clone is expanded.

J gene	V gene	D gene	clone size	CDR3 protein	CDR3 DNA
TRBJ1-5	TRBV7-9	.	once	CASSLAGPGNQPQHF	TGTGCCAGCAGCTTAGCCGGGCCGGGCAATCAGCCCCAGCATTTT
TRBJ2-2	TRBV29-1	.	.	CSATGPTNTGELFF	TGCAGCGCGACAGGTCCAACGAACACCGGGGAGCTGTTTTTT
TRBJ2-7	TRBV6-1	.	.	CAHRAASSYEQYF	TGTGCTCACAGGGCTGCGAGCTCCTACGAGCAGTACTTC
TRBJ2-5	TRBV9	TRBD1	medium-sized	CASSEGTGGFGETQYF	TGTGCCAGCAGCGAGGGGACAGGGGGCTTTGGAGAGACCCAGTACTTC
TRBJ2-1	TRBV28	.	.	CASSLRVMSGGNYNEQFF	TGTGCCAGCAGTTTGCGTGTAATGTCGGGCGGGAATTACAATGAGCAGTTCTTC
TRBJ1-3	TRBV18	TRBD1	.	CASSPGRQGGNTIYF	TGTGCCAGCTCACCAGGTCGACAGGGTGGGAACACCATATATTTT
TRBJ2-2	TRBV2	.	.	CASRREKSTGELFF	TGTGCCAGCAGAAGGGAGAAGAGTACCGGGGAGCTGTTTTTT
TRBJ2-1	TRBV30	.	.	CAWSGLQNEQFF	TGTGCCTGGAGCGGACTACAAAATGAGCAGTTCTTC
TRBJ2-7	TRBV13	TRBD1	.	CASSSGTGGFEQYF	TGTGCCAGCAGCTCCGGGACAGGGGGCTTCGAGCAGTACTTC
TRBJ2-3	TRBV5-1	.	.	CASSLTTDTQYF	TGCGCCAGCAGCCTCACCACAGATACGCAGTATTTT
TRBJ2-1	TRBV27	TRBD2	.	CASSRLAGERNEQFF	TGTGCCAGCAGCAGACTAGCGGGAGAACGCAATGAGCAGTTCTTC
TRBJ2-2	TRBV19	.	.	CASRRNPTHHTGELFF	TGTGCCAGTAGGCGAAACCCCACCCATCACACCGGGGAGCTGTTTTTT
TRBJ2-7	TRBV6-6	.	.	CASSTTGTVGEQYF	TGTGCCAGCAGCACGACAGGGACTGTAGGCGAGCAGTACTTC
TRBJ1-5	TRBV7-8	.	.	CASSLWTQKNQPQHF	TGTGCCAGCAGCTTGTGGACGCAGAAGAATCAGCCCCAGCATTTT
TRBJ2-3	TRBV18	.	.	CASSLSSGTQYF	TGTGCCAGCTCTCTCTCATCCGGTACGCAGTATTTT
TRBJ2-1	TRBV10-3	TRBD1	.	CAISESFQGANNEQFF	TGTGCCATCAGTGAGTCGTTCCAGGGGGCCAACAATGAGCAGTTCTTC
TRBJ1-5	TRBV19	.	.	CASTYMTLGNQPQHF	TGTGCCAGTACCTACATGACCCTAGGCAATCAGCCCCAGCATTTT
TRBJ1-6	TRBV23-1	.	.	CASSKKVWCRPPKYSPLHF	TGCGCCAGCAGCAAGAAGGTTTGGTGTCGGCCGCCAAAGTATTCACCCCTCCACTTT
TRBJ2-1	TRBV2	TRBD2	.	CASRSTSGGYNEQFF	TGTGCCAGCAGGTCCACTAGCGGTGGCTACAATGAGCAGTTCTTC
TRBJ1-1	TRBV6-5	.	.	CASSYLGKNTEAFF	TGTGCCAGCAGTTACCTCGGGAAGAACACTGAAGCTTTCTTT
TRBJ2-3	TRBV2	.	.	CASRDSTDTQYF	TGTGCCAGCAGGGACAGCACAGATACGCAGTATTTT
TRBJ1-2	TRBV6-1	TRBD1	.	CAGSTGQGPNYGYTF	TGTGCCGGATCGACCGGACAGGGGCCTAACTATGGCTACACCTTC
TRBJ2-1	TRBV7-7	TRBD2	once	CATSTSGSGEQFF	TGTGCTACTTCGACTAGCGGGAGTGGTGAGCAGTTCTTC
TRBJ1-6	TRBV5-1	.	.	CASSFGTNSPLHF	TGCGCCAGCAGCTTCGGTACTAATTCACCCCTCCACTTT
TRBJ2-2	TRBV19	.	.	CASSTKQGKKNTGELFF	TGTGCCAGTAGTACGAAACAGGGAAAAAAGAACACCGGGGAGCTGTTTTTT
TRBJ2-2	TRBV7-2	.	.	CASSLTRATGELFF	TGTGCCAGCAGCTTAACCAGGGCCACCGGGGAGCTGTTTTTT
TRBJ2-5	TRBV6-1	TRBD2	.	CASSELSGRAWETQYF	TGTGCCAGCAGTGAACTCAGCGGGAGGGCCTGGGAGACCCAGTACTTC
TRBJ2-7	TRBV29-1	TRBD1	.	CSVEGIQGPPYEQYF	TGCAGCGTTGAAGGCATACAGGGGCCGCCTTACGAGCAGTACTTC
TRBJ2-1	TRBV6-5	TRBD2	.	CASTSGLGYYNEQFF	TGTGCCAGCACTTCGGGACTAGGGTACTACAATGAGCAGTTCTTC
TRBJ1-2	TRBV19	.	.	CASSIRVDPRLGYTF	TGTGCCAGTAGTATTAGGGTTGACCCGCGGCTTGGCTACACCTTC
TRBJ1-5	TRBV9	.	.	CASSAAGAPSQPQHF	TGTGCCAGCAGCGCCGCCGGGGCGCCCAGTCAGCCCCAGCATTTT
TRBJ2-2	TRBV5-1	.	.	CASSLEGDLGELFF	TGCGCCAGCAGCTTGGAGGGAGACCTCGGGGAGCTGTTTTTT
TRBJ2-2	TRBV5-6	.	.	CASSLEDGSNTGELFF	TGTGCCAGCAGCTTGGAGGACGGGTCGAACACCGGGGAGCTGTTTTTT
TRBJ2-7	TRBV28	TRBD2	.	CASRTSGREQYF	TGTGCCAGCAGGACTAGCGGACGAGAGCAGTACTTC
TRBJ1-3	TRBV10-3	.	.	CAIIGQPGNTIYF	TGTGCCATCATAGGGCAGCCTGGAAACACCATATATTTT
TRBJ2-4	TRBV7-2	.	.	CASSLGTAKNIQYF	TGTGCCAGCAGCTTAGGGACAGCCAAAAACATTCAGTACTTC
TRBJ1-5	TRBV6-1	TRBD1	once	CASSERNRGGNQPQHF	TGTGCCAGCAGTGAAAGGAACAGGGGAGGTAATCAGCCCCAGCATTTT
TRBJ2-5	TRBV25-1	TRBD2	.	CANLGDGRETQYF	TGTGCCAACCTCGGGGACGGGAGGGAGACCCAGTACTTC
TRBJ2-2	TRBV28	.	.	CASSRTVNTGELFF	TGTGCCAGCAGCCGGACAGTCAACACCGGGGAGCTGTTTTTT
TRBJ2-5	TRBV11-1	.	.	CASSLRGRETQYF	TGTGCCAGCAGCTTAAGGGGTAGGGAGACCCAGTACTTC
TRBJ2-1	TRBV7-6	.	.	CASSSLLASPYNEQFF	TGTGCCAGCAGCTCCTTATTAGCGAGTCCTTACAATGAGCAGTTCTTC
TRBJ2-7	TRBV19	TRBD1	.	CASTRTGGTYEQYF	TGTGCCAGTACCCGTACAGGGGGGACCTACGAGCAGTACTTC
TRBJ1-5	TRBV9	TRBD1	.	CASSGGQGEGNQPQHF	TGTGCCAGCAGCGGAGGACAGGGTGAGGGCAATCAGCCCCAGCATTTT
TRBJ2-7	TRBV4-2	.	few	CASSQDGYEQYF	TGTGCCAGCAGCCAAGATGGGTACGAGCAGTACTTC
TRBJ1-1	TRBV19	.	.	CASRKDYTEAFF	TGTGCCAGTAGGAAAGACTACACTGAAGCTTTCTTT
TRBJ2-1	TRBV27	.	few	CASRPARRTYNEQFF	TGTGCCAGTCGACCAGCGAGAAGAACCTACAATGAGCAGTTCTTC